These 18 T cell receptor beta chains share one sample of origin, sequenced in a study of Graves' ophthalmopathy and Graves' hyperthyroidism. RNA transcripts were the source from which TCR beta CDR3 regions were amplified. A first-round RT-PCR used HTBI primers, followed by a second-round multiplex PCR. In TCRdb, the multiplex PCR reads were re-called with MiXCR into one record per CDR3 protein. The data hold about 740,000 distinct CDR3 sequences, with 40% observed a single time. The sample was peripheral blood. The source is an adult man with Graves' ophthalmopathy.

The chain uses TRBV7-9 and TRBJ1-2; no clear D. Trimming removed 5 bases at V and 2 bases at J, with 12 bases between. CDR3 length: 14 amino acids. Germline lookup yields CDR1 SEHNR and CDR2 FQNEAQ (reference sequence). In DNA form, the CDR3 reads TGTGCCAGCAGCCGGGGTAAGGGCAACTATGGCTACACCTTC. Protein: CASSRGKGNYGYTF.

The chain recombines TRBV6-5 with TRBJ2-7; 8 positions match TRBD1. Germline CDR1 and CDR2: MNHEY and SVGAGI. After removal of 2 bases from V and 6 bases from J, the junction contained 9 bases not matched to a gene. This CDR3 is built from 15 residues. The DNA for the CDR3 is TGTGCCAGCAGTTACAGTAGACAGGGGATCGGCGAGCAGTACTTC. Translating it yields CASSYSRQGIGEQYF.

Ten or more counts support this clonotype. CDR3 DNA sequence: TGTGCCAGCTCTCTGAATGGATACCAAGAGACCCAGTACTTC. Encoded protein: CASSLNGYQETQYF. The chain has TRBV7-2 and TRBJ2-5; no definite D call. This CDR3 has 14 residues. The V and J ends lost 8 bases and 0 bases respectively, with 13 bases between them. CDR1 and CDR2 (germline): SGHTA, FQGNSA.

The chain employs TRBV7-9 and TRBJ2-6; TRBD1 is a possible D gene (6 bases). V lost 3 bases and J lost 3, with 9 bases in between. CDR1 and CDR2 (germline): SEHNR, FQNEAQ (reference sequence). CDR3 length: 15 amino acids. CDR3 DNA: TGTGCCAGCAGCTTGCGACAGGTTGGGGCCAACGTCCTGACTTTC. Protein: CASSLRQVGANVLTF.

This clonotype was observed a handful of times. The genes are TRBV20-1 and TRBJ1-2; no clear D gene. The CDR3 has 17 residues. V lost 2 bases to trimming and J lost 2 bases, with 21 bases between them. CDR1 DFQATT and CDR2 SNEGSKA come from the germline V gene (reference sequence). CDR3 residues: CSARPEVGGGHNYGYTF. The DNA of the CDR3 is TGCAGTGCTAGACCTGAGGTTGGAGGCGGGCACAACTATGGCTACACCTTC.

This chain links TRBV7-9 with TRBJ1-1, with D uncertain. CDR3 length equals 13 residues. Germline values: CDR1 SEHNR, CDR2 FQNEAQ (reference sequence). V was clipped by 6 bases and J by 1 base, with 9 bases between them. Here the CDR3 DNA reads TGTGCCAGCAGGAGACCCTCGAACACTGAAGCTTTCTTT. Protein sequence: CASRRPSNTEAFF. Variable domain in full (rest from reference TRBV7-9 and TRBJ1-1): DTGVSQNPRHKITKRGQNVTFRCDPISEHNRLYWYRQTLGQGPEFLTYFQNEAQLEKSRLLSDRFSAERPKGSFSTLEIQRTEQGDSAMYLCASRRPSNTEAFFGQGTRLTVV.

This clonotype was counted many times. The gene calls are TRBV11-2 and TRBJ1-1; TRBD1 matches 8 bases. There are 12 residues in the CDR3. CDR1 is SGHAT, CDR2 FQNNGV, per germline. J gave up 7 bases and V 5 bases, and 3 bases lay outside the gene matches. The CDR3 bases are TGTGCCAGCAGCCAGGACAGGGATGAAGCTTTCTTT. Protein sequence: CASSQDRDEAFF.

CDR3 nucleotides: TGTGCCATCAGTGAGGAGACAGGGGCTAGGTACGAGCAGTACTTC. As protein: CAISEETGARYEQYF. The genes are TRBV10-3 and TRBJ2-7; 8 nucleotides line up with TRBD1. V lost 2 bases to trimming and J lost 4 bases; unmatched junction nucleotides: 7. The CDR3 is made up of 15 amino acids. Germline CDR1 reads ENHRY; CDR2 reads SYGVKD.

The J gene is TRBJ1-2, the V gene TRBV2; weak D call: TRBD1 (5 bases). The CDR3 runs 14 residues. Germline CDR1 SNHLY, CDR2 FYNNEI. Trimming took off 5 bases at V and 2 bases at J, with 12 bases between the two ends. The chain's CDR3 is CASSNRGDNYGYTF. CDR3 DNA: TGTGCCAGCAGTAACCGTGGGGACAACTATGGCTACACCTTC.

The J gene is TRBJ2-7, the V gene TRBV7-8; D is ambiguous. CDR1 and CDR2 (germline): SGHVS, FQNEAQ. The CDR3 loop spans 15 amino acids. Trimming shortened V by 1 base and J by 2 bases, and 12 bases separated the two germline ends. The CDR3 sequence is CASSLDAGPTYEQYF. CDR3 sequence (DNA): TGTGCCAGCAGCTTAGATGCAGGACCTACCTACGAGCAGTACTTC.

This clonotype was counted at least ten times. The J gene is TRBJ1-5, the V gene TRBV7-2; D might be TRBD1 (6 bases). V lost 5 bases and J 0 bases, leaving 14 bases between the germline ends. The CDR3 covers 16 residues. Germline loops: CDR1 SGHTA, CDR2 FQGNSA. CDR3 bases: TGTGCCAGCAGCCCTGGTGACAGGTATAGCAATCAGCCCCAGCATTTT. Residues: CASSPGDRYSNQPQHF.

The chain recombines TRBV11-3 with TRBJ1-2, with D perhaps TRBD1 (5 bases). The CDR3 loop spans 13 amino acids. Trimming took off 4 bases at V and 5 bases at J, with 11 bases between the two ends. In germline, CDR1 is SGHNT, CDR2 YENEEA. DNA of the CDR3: TGTGCCAGCAGCTCGACAGTTATTTATGGCTACACCTTC. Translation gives CASSSTVIYGYTF. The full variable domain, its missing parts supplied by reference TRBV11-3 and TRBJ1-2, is EAGVVQSPRYKIIEKKQPVAFWCNPISGHNTLYWYLQNLGQGPELLIRYENEEAVDDSQLPKDRFSAERLKGVDSTLKIQPAELGDSAVYLCASSSTVIYGYTFGSGTRLTVV.

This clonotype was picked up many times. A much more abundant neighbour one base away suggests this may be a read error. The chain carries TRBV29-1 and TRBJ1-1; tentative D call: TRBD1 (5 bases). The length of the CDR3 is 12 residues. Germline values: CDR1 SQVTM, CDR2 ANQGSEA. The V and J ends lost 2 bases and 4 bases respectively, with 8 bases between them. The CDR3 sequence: CSVEKGITEAFF. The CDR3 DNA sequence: TGCAGCGTTGAAAAGGGGATCACTGAAGCTTTCTTT.

The CDR3 coding sequence is TGCAGTGCTATTTGGCGGGGGGGACAAGAGACCCAGTACTTC. As protein: CSAIWRGGQETQYF. This chain uses TRBV20-1 with TRBJ2-5; 9 bases align to TRBD2. The CDR3 contains 14 residues. The J segment lost 2 bases and the V segment lost 4 bases, leaving 5 bases of the junction unmatched. Germline V lookup: CDR1 DFQATT, CDR2 SNEGSKA (reference sequence).

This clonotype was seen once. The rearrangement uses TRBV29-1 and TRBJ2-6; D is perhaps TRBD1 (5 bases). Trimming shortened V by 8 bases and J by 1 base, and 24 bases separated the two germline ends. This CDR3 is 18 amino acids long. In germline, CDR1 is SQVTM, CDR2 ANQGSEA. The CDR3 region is CSSDTYPQGGSGANVLTF. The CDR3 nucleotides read TGCAGCAGTGACACGTACCCGCAGGGTGGATCTGGGGCCAACGTCCTGACTTTC.

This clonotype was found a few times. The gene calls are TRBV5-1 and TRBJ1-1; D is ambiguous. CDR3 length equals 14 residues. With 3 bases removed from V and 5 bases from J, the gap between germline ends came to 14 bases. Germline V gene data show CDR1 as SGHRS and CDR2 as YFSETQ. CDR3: CASSSLWRRTEAFF. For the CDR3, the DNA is TGCGCCAGCAGCTCGCTCTGGCGGAGGACTGAAGCTTTCTTT.

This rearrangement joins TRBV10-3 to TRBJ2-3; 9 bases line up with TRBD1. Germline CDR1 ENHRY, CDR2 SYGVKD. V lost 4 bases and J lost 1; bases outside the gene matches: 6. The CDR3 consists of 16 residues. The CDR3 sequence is CAISAGTGFGTDTQYF. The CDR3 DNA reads TGTGCCATCAGTGCTGGGACAGGGTTTGGCACAGATACGCAGTATTTT.

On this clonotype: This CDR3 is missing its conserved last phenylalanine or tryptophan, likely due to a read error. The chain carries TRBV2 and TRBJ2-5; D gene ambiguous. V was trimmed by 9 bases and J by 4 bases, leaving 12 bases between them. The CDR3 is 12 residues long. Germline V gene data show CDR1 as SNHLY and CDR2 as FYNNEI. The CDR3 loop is CASTNLLETQYL. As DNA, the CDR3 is TGTGCCAGTACCAACCTTCTAGAGACCCAGTACCTC.